This T cell receptor beta chain was identified in a study of response to subunit inactivated influenza vaccine. Points from the study as a whole: The study's authors posited that every seasonal influenza vaccination enlists few new T cells.

TCRdb re-called the RT-PCR reads with MiXCR, one entry per CDR3 protein. The sample includes about 580,000 distinct CDR3 sequences, 14% of them seen just once. The sample holds a few counts of this clonotype. Its target is unknown. The sequence came from a man between 45 and 60 years old who received an inactivated influenza vaccine. This sample comprised PBMCs from blood, obtained 11 to 12 days after vaccination.

The CDR3 reads CASQPGNHGYTF. CDR3 DNA: TGTGCCAGCCAGCCGGGGAACCATGGCTACACCTTC. The chain employs TRBV28 and TRBJ1-2; D ambiguous. This CDR3 comprises 12 residues. V was pared by 8 bases and J by 6 bases, with 13 bases between. Germline V lookup: CDR1 MDHEN, CDR2 SYDVKM.